Following are 27 T cell receptor beta chains from one sample sequenced in a study of T cell responses to AZD1222 COVID-19 vaccine. Here immunoSEQ multiplex PCR was the method, and the copy in TCRdb shows in-frame clones only, minus some. The sample holds about 79,000 clones, around 82% seen once. Sample: peripheral blood, taken on day 0 of AZD1222 vaccination. Every receptor here comes from an adult in good health.

The genes are TRBV3-1 (or the pseudogene TRBV3-2) and TRBJ1-6; 7 bases map to TRBD1. Trimming at V came to 4 bases and at J to 10 bases, leaving 7 bases not matched to a gene. CDR3 length: 14 residues. The germline gives CDR1 LGHDT, CDR2 YNNKEL (reference sequence). CDR3 nucleotide sequence: TGTGCCAGCAGCCTCGGACAGGTCCCCTCACCCCTCCACTTT. It yields the protein CASSLGQVPSPLHF.

The chain couples TRBV5-8 to TRBJ2-7; D gene unclear. V dropped 1 base and J dropped 6 bases, with 8 bases sitting between them. The CDR3 has 12 amino acids. Germline V gene data show CDR1 as SGHTS and CDR2 as YDEGEE. The CDR3, as DNA: TGTGCCAGCAGCTTGTCGGCAATCGAGCAGTACTTC. This encodes CASSLSAIEQYF.

The chain has TRBV27 and TRBJ2-1, with TRBD2 matching over 9 bases. This CDR3 comprises 15 residues. Germline-derived CDR1 and CDR2 are MNHEY and SMNVEV (reference sequence). J gave up 6 bases and V 2 bases, and 5 bases lay outside the gene matches. The CDR3 DNA follows: TGTGCCAGCAGTTTAGGCGGGGGGGCCCGCAATGAGCAGTTCTTC. As protein: CASSLGGGARNEQFF.

The chain carries TRBV12-5 and TRBJ1-5; TRBD1 matches 9 bases. Unmatched junction bases numbered 6, after V lost 6 bases and J lost 6 bases. The germline CDR1 and CDR2 sequences are LGHNT and FRNRAP. There are 14 residues in the CDR3. For the CDR3, the DNA is TGTGCTAGTGGAACAGACAGGGGGGGTCAGCCCCAGCATTTT. It specifies CASGTDRGGQPQHF.

The J gene is TRBJ2-5, the V gene TRBV18; a possible D gene is TRBD2 (6 bases). In germline, CDR1 is KGHSH, CDR2 LQKENI. The CDR3 totals 14 residues. V shed 1 base and J shed 7 bases, with 13 bases lying between them. CDR3 coding DNA: TGTGCCAGCTCACCACGACTAGACGGTGGGACCCAGTACTTC. Protein sequence: CASSPRLDGGTQYF.

Only one count was recorded for this clone. This rearrangement joins TRBV19 to TRBJ2-7; tentatively, D is TRBD1 (6 bases). Germline assignment: CDR1 LNHDA and CDR2 SQIVND (reference sequence). The CDR3 is 15 amino acids. V was shortened by 7 bases and J by 7 bases, with 23 bases between the two germline ends. The DNA for the CDR3 is TGTGCCAGTAAGGTCACAGGGCTAAAAGGCGGGGAGCAGTACTTC. It specifies CASKVTGLKGGEQYF.

The chain couples TRBV15 to TRBJ2-5; TRBD1 matches at 7 bases. Germline CDR1 and CDR2: LNHNV and YYDKDF (reference sequence). The CDR3 totals 19 residues. V dropped 0 bases and J dropped 0; count of bases not matched to a gene: 13. This CDR3 reads CATSRDWGLRGQDQETQYF. CDR3 in DNA: TGTGCCACCAGCAGAGATTGGGGCCTCAGAGGACAGGACCAAGAGACCCAGTACTTC.

This chain joins TRBV3-1 (or the pseudogene TRBV3-2) and TRBJ1-2; 10 nucleotides line up with TRBD1. V lost 4 bases to trimming and J lost 5 bases; unmatched junction nucleotides: 10. This CDR3 has 16 residues. The germline gives CDR1 LGHDT, CDR2 YNNKEL (reference sequence). The CDR3 DNA is TGTGCCAGCAGCCTGCGACAGGGGGCACCTCGGTATGGCTACACCTTC. It codes for CASSLRQGAPRYGYTF.

The gene calls are TRBV30 and TRBJ1-2; 8 bases line up with TRBD1. Germline loops: CDR1 GTSNPN, CDR2 SVGIG (reference sequence). The ends lost 8 bases at V and 4 bases at J; junction bases unmatched: 9. This CDR3 spans 13 amino acids. DNA for the CDR3: TGTGCCACTGAGACAGGGGAACGCTATGGCTACACCTTC. This encodes CATETGERYGYTF.

J is TRBJ1-1 and V is TRBV29-1, with a weak D call TRBD1 (6 bases). The CDR3 loop spans 16 amino acids. The ends were cut back, 7 bases at V and 0 bases at J, with 21 bases in the middle. Per germline, CDR1 SQVTM and CDR2 ANQGSEA. Written as DNA, the CDR3 is TGCAGCGCTAATACACAGGGAATAACCATGAACACTGAAGCTTTCTTT. It encodes CSANTQGITMNTEAFF.

This clone occurred once. The chain is built from TRBV28 and TRBJ1-5, with D unclear. CDR3 size: 13 residues. Trimming removed 5 bases from V and 6 bases from J, with 11 bases in between. CDR1 and CDR2 (germline): MDHEN, SYDVKM. The CDR3 region has the DNA TGTGCCAGCAGTCTCTTTTCGGGTCAGCCCCAGCATTTT. This encodes CASSLFSGQPQHF.

CDR3 amino acids: CASSFNLGGVGAGELFF. CDR3 sequence (DNA): TGCGCCAGCAGCTTTAACCTAGGAGGGGTTGGCGCCGGGGAGCTGTTTTTT. The chain combines TRBV5-1 with TRBJ2-2; tentatively, D is TRBD2 (6 bases). CDR1 is SGHRS and CDR2 is YFSETQ in the germline V gene. The CDR3 consists of 17 residues. V lost 2 bases to trimming and J lost 6 bases, with 20 bases between them.

The rearrangement joins TRBV4-1 to TRBJ1-2; tentatively, D is TRBD1 (5 bases). The CDR3 contains 14 residues. Germline V gene lookup returns CDR1 MGHRA and CDR2 YSYEKL. V lost 3 bases, J lost 4 bases, and 12 bases lay in between. This CDR3 reads CASSQTDISYGYTF. The CDR3 DNA follows: TGCGCCAGCAGCCAGACGGACATCTCCTATGGCTACACCTTC.

This clone was detected only once. The chain joins TRBV6-6 to TRBJ1-5, with 7 bases lining up with TRBD1. V lost 4 bases, J lost 6 bases, and 6 bases stayed unmatched. The V gene's germline CDR1 is MNHNY and CDR2 SVGAGI (reference sequence). There are 14 residues in the CDR3. CDR3 in DNA: TGTGCCAGCAGTTGGGACAGCCCTTCTCAGCCCCAGCATTTT. Translating gives CASSWDSPSQPQHF.

This CDR3 is CASSRRAGGPETQYF. CDR3 DNA sequence: TGTGCCAGCAGCCGGAGGGCGGGGGGGCCGGAGACCCAGTACTTC. The chain uses TRBV27 and TRBJ2-5, with 9 bases aligning to TRBD2. The CDR3 runs to 15 residues. J lost 5 bases, V lost 6 bases, and 10 bases had no gene match. CDR1 and CDR2 from the germline V gene are MNHEY and SMNVEV (reference sequence).

The V call is TRBV6-5, the J call TRBJ1-2, with D possibly TRBD1 on 5 matching bases. The ends were cut back, 9 bases at V and 2 bases at J, with 10 bases in the middle. CDR1 and CDR2 (germline): MNHEY, SVGAGI. CDR3 length: 12 residues. CDR3 protein: CASSGRNYGYTF. Here the CDR3 DNA reads TGTGCCAGTTCAGGGCGCAACTATGGCTACACCTTC.

This clone was observed a handful of times. The rearrangement joins TRBV7-8 to TRBJ2-2, with 7 bases identical to TRBD1. CDR1 SGHVS and CDR2 FQNEAQ come from the germline V gene. Trimming removed 5 bases from V and 3 bases from J; junction bases left unmatched: 6. The CDR3 sequence is 15 residues long. Written as DNA, the CDR3 is TGTGCCAGCAGCCCTACAGGGGCCCACACCGGGGAGCTGTTTTTT. This translates into CASSPTGAHTGELFF.

The chain employs TRBV5-4 and TRBJ2-7; D might be TRBD2 (6 bases). The V end lost 0 bases, the J end lost 3 bases, and 10 bases lay between the germline ends. This CDR3 comprises 14 residues. The germline gives CDR1 SGHNT, CDR2 YYREEE (reference sequence). The CDR3 sequence: CASSLASGDYEQYF. The DNA for the CDR3 is TGTGCCAGCAGCTTGGCCTCGGGGGACTACGAGCAGTACTTC.

CDR3 region: CASSVGGMGYEQYF. CDR3 DNA: TGTGCCAGCAGCGTCGGAGGAATGGGGTACGAGCAGTACTTC. The V gene is TRBV9, the J gene TRBJ2-7; tentative D call: TRBD2 (5 bases). Deletions cut 2 bases from V and 4 bases from J, with 13 bases between. Germline V gives CDR1 SGDLS, CDR2 YYNGEE. There are 14 residues in the CDR3.

The chain links TRBV25-1 to TRBJ1-2, with 8 bases lining up with TRBD1. J lost 2 bases, V lost 0 bases, and 5 bases had no gene match. In germline, CDR1 is MGHDK, CDR2 SYGVNS. The CDR3 spans 16 residues. Written as DNA, the CDR3 is TGTGCCAGCAGTGAATACCTCAGGGGGCGCAACTATGGCTACACCTTC. Its protein product is CASSEYLRGRNYGYTF.

V and J are TRBV6-5 and TRBJ1-5; D is unresolved. Germline CDR1 is MNHEY and CDR2 is SVGAGI. The CDR3 has 14 amino acids. The V and J ends lost 2 bases and 9 bases respectively, with 14 bases between them. The CDR3 sequence: CASSYEGPKGPQHF. The CDR3 coding sequence is TGTGCCAGCAGTTACGAGGGCCCCAAAGGGCCCCAGCATTTT.

V and J are TRBV19 and TRBJ2-1, with a possible D match to TRBD2 (6 bases). Trimming stripped 6 bases from V and 1 base from J, with 19 bases between. The CDR3 has 17 amino acids. The germline V gene has CDR1 LNHDA and CDR2 SQIVND (reference sequence). The CDR3 loop is CASSRSGRGVSYNEQFF. The CDR3 nucleotides are TGTGCCAGTAGCCGCTCGGGGCGGGGAGTTTCCTACAATGAGCAGTTCTTC.

The J gene is TRBJ1-1, the V gene TRBV29-1; TRBD1 agrees at 7 bases. Germline trimming cut 4 bases from V and 9 bases from J; bases unmatched to any gene: 14. CDR3 length: 14 amino acids. CDR1 and CDR2 from the germline V gene are SQVTM and ANQGSEA. CDR3 nucleotides: TGCAGCGTTGGAAGGGGCGGGACAGACAGAAAAGCTTTCTTT. Protein product: CSVGRGGTDRKAFF.

The chain couples TRBV11-2 to TRBJ1-1; D call uncertain. This CDR3 is 12 amino acids long. The germline CDR1 and CDR2 sequences are SGHAT and FQNNGV. Trimming shortened V by 1 base and J by 8 bases, and 8 bases separated the two germline ends. The CDR3: CASSLGYGEAFF. The CDR3 DNA sequence: TGTGCCAGCAGCTTAGGTTATGGGGAAGCTTTCTTT. Combining the CDR3 with reference TRBV11-2 and TRBJ1-1 gives the whole variable domain EAGVAQSPRYKIIEKRQSVAFWCNPISGHATLYWYQQILGQGPKLLIQFQNNGVVDDSQLPKDRFSAERLKGVDSTLKIQPAKLEDSAVYLCASSLGYGEAFFGQGTRLTVV.

The V and J genes are TRBV19 and TRBJ1-5, with 7 bases that match TRBD1. CDR3 length equals 14 residues. Germline V lookup: CDR1 LNHDA, CDR2 SQIVND (reference sequence). After removal of 6 bases from V and 4 bases from J, the junction contained 6 bases not matched to a gene. CDR3 DNA: TGTGCCAGTAGCCAACAGGGGAGGAATCAGCCCCAGCATTTT. Its protein product is CASSQQGRNQPQHF.

The chain carries TRBV7-8 and TRBJ1-5; tentatively, D is TRBD1 (6 bases). The V and J ends lost 6 bases and 0 bases respectively, with 12 bases between them. The CDR3 is made up of 15 amino acids. Germline CDR1 is SGHVS and CDR2 is FQNEAQ. The CDR3 protein is CASRIGGASNQPQHF. The CDR3 region has the DNA TGTGCCAGCAGAATCGGGGGGGCTAGCAATCAGCCCCAGCATTTT.

The V call is TRBV19, the J call TRBJ1-1, with a weak D call TRBD1 (6 bases). The ends were cut back, 4 bases at V and 6 bases at J, with 9 bases in the middle. CDR1 is LNHDA, CDR2 SQIVND, per germline (reference sequence). There are 12 residues in the CDR3. CDR3 bases: TGTGCCAGTAGTACGTCAGGGGCTGAAGCTTTCTTT. Translating it yields CASSTSGAEAFF. Full variable domain (missing parts from reference TRBV19 and TRBJ1-1): DGGITQSPKYLFRKEGQNVTLSCEQNLNHDAMYWYRQDPGQGLRLIYYSQIVNDFQKGDIAEGYSVSREKKESFPLTVTSAQKNPTAFYLCASSTSGAEAFFGQGTRLTVV.